This T cell receptor (beta chain) was identified in a study of T-cell reconstitution after alpha-beta-depleted transplantation in children (dated by TCRdb to 2016 to 2018). The study in broad terms: The study quantitatively tracked T-cell immune reconstitution after TCRalphabeta/CD19-depleted allogeneic hematopoietic cell transplantation in children using TCR repertoire profiling. The paper as a whole reports these results and caveats: In some patients, the high TCRbeta diversity seen at day 60 was put down to recipient T cells and intrathymic progenitors that had survived conditioning. Apparently early alphabetaT-cell count recovery about two months after transplant reportedly relied on only several hundred rapidly expanded clones derived from non-depleted graft cells. The frequencies of hyperexpanded clones fell over the following months, and after one year, T-cell counts and TCRbeta diversity were mostly attributed to newly produced T cells.

The sample's treatment or condition, from its label and the paper: allogeneic hematopoietic cell transplantation with graft depleted of TCRalphabeta T cells and CD19 B cells. TCRalphabeta/CD19-depleted allogeneic hematopoietic cell grafts were given to the transplant recipients, all of whom were children. Library preparation used PCR. TCRdb lists the instrument as Illumina HiSeq 2500. Molecular barcoding was employed in the preparation of TCR libraries, with unique molecular identifiers being used to normalize TCRbeta repertoire quantification. The public reads were reprocessed in TCRdb via fastp at Q25 and MiXCR, keeping in-frame beta chains. Duplicate CDR3 protein sequences are folded into a single record with the most common DNA and genes. The sample data list 530,000 or so distinct CDR3 sequences, and over 25% of these were observed just once. The ten largest account for around a third of the sample.

Notes on this clonotype: The antigen it recognizes is unknown. Nothing much larger sits one base from this clone, and base qualities are not available.

This sequence was found in a boy under two years old with Wiskott-Aldrich syndrome, due to receive a stem cell transplant. The input for sequencing was PBMCs, taken before TCRalphabeta/CD19-depleted stem cell transplant.

This receptor has the CDR3 CASLGPGQGVLEQYF. The DNA is TGTGCCAGCTTGGGACCGGGACAGGGCGTTTTGGAGCAGTACTTC. The V and J genes are TRBV19 and TRBJ2-7, and 9 junction bases match TRBD1. V ends up 9 bases short and J 7 bases short, with an unmatched junction base count of 16. CDR1 and CDR2, looked up from the germline V gene (reference sequence), are LNHDA and SQIVND. Inclusive of the bounding cysteine and phenylalanine, the CDR3 is 15 residues long. Kept here is only the CDR3 DNA, which spans 45 bases and is read in frame from base 1.